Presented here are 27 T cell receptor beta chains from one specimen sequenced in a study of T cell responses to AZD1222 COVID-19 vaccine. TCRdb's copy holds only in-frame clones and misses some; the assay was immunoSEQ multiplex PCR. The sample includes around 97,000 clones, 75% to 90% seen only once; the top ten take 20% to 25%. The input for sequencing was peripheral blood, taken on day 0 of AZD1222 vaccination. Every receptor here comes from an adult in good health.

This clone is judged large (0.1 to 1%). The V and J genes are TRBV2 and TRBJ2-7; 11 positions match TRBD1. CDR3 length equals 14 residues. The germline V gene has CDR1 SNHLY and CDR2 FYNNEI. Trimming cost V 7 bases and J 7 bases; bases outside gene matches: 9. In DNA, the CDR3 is TGTGCCAGCACTGGCGGACAGGGGGCGGGGGAGCAGTACTTC. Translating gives CASTGGQGAGEQYF.

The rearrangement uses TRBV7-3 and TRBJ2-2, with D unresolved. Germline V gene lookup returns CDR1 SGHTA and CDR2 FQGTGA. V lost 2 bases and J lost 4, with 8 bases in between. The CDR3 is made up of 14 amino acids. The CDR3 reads CASSLGVGTGELFF. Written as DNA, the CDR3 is TGTGCCAGCAGCTTAGGGGTCGGCACCGGGGAGCTGTTTTTT.

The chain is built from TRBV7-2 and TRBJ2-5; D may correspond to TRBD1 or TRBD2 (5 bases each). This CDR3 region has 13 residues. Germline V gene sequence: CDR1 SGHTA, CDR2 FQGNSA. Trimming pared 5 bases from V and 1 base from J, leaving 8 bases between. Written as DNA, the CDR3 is TGTGCCAGCAGCCCGGGGCCCCAAGAGACCCAGTACTTC. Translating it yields CASSPGPQETQYF.

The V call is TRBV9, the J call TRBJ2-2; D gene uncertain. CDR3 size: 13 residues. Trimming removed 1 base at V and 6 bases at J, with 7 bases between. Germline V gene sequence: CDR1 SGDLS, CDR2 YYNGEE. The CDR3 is CASSVFESGELFF. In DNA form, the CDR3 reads TGTGCCAGCAGCGTATTTGAGTCCGGGGAGCTGTTTTTT.

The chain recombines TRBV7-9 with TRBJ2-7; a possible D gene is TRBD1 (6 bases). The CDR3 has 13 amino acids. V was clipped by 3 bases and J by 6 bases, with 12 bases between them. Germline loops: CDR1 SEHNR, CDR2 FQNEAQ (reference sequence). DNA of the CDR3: TGTGCCAGCAGCTTCCAACAGGGCTCCGAGCAGTACTTC. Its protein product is CASSFQQGSEQYF. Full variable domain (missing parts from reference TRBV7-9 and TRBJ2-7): DTGVSQNPRHKITKRGQNVTFRCDPISEHNRLYWYRQTLGQGPEFLTYFQNEAQLEKSRLLSDRFSAERPKGSFSTLEIQRTEQGDSAMYLCASSFQQGSEQYFGPGTRLTVT.

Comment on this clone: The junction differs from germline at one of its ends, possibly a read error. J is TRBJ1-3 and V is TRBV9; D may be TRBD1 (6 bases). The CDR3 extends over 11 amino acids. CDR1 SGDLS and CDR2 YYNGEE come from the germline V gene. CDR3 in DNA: TGTGCCAGCAGCGCAGTAGGACAGCCGGTTTTT. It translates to CASSAVGQPVF. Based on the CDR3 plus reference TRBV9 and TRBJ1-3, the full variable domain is DSGVTQTPKHLITATGQRVTLRCSPRSGDLSVYWYQQSLDQGLQFLIQYYNGEERAKGNILERFSAQQFPDLHSELNLSSLELGDSALYFCASSAVGQPVFGEGSWLTVV.

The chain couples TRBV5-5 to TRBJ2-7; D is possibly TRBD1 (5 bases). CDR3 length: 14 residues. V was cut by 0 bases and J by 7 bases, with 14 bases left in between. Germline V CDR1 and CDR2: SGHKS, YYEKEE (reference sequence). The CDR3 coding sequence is TGTGCCAGCAGCTTGGCCCTAGGGGCAAGAGAGCAGTACTTC. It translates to CASSLALGAREQYF.

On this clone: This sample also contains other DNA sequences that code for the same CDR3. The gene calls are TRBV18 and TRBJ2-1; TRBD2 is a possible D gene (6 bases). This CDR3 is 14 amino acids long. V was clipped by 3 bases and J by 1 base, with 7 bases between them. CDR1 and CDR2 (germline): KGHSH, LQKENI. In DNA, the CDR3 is TGTGCCAGCTCACCCGGGAGTTCCTACAATGAGCAGTTCTTC. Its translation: CASSPGSSYNEQFF.

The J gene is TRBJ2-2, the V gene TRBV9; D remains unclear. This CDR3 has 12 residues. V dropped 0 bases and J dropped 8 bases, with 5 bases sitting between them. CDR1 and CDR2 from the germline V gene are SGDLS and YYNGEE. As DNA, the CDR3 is TGTGCCAGCAGCGTAGACGAAGGGGAGCTGTTTTTT. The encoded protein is CASSVDEGELFF.

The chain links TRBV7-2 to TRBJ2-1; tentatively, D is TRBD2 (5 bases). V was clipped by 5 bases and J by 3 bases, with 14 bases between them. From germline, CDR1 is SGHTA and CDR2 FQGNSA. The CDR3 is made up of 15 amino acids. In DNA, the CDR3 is TGTGCCAGCAGCCTAGACTACGCCGTCTACAATGAGCAGTTCTTC. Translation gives CASSLDYAVYNEQFF.

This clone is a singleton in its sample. CDR3 sequence (DNA): TGTGCCAGCAGCTTAGGCCAGGCAAACTATGGCTACACCTTC. This encodes CASSLGQANYGYTF. The chain employs TRBV7-9 and TRBJ1-2; D remains ambiguous. V was cut by 1 base and J by 2 bases, with 8 bases left in between. The germline V gene has CDR1 SEHNR and CDR2 FQNEAQ (reference sequence). There are 14 residues in the CDR3.

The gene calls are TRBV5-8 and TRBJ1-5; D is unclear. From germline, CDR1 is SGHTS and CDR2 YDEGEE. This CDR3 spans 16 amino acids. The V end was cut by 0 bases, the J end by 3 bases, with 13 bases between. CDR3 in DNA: TGTGCCAGCAGCTTGGAAGGGAAGGTTGTCAATCAGCCCCAGCATTTT. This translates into CASSLEGKVVNQPQHF.

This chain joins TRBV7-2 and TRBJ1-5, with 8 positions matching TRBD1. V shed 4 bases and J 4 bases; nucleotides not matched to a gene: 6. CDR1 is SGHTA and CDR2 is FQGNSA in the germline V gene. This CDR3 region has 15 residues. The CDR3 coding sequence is TGTGCCAGCAGCTCCGCCGGGACAGGTAATCAGCCCCAGCATTTT. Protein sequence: CASSSAGTGNQPQHF.

The CDR3 loop is CAISTTQGARTYEQYF. CDR3 DNA sequence: TGTGCCATCAGTACAACTCAGGGGGCGAGGACCTACGAGCAGTACTTC. The chain couples TRBV10-3 to TRBJ2-7, with 8 bases matching TRBD1. V was clipped by 5 bases and J by 2 bases; unmatched bases: 11. The CDR3 runs 16 residues. In germline, CDR1 is ENHRY, CDR2 SYGVKD.

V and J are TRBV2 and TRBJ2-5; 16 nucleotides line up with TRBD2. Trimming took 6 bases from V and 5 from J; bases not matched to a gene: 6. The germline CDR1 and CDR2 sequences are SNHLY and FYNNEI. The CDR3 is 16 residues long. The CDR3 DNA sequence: TGTGCCAGCAGACCCCCGGGACTAGCGGGGGGGGAGACCCAGTACTTC. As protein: CASRPPGLAGGETQYF.

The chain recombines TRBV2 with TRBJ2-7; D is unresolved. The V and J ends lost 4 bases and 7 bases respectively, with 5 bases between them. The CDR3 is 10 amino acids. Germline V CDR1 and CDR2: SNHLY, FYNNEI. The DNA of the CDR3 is TGTGCCAGCAGTGCGCGGGAGCAGTACTTC. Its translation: CASSAREQYF.

The DNA of the CDR3 is TGTGCCACCTCCCCGGGGGCCAACACCGGGGAGCTGTTTTTT. Its translation: CATSPGANTGELFF. The rearrangement uses TRBV24-1 and TRBJ2-2; D may match TRBD1 or TRBD2 (6 bases each). From germline, CDR1 is KGHDR and CDR2 SFDVKD. Trimming shortened V by 9 bases and J by 2 bases, and 12 bases separated the two germline ends. The CDR3 totals 14 residues.

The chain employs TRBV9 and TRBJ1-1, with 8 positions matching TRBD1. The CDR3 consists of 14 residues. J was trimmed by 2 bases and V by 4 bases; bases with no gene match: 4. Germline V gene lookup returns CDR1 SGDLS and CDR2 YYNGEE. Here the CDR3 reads CASSSTGVNTEAFF. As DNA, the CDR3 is TGTGCCAGCAGCTCGACAGGGGTTAACACTGAAGCTTTCTTT.

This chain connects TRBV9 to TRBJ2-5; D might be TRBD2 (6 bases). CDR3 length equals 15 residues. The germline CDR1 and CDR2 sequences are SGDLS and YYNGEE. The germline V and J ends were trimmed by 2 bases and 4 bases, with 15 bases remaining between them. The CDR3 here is CASSVRPGVRETQYF. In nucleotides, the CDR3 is TGTGCCAGCAGCGTTCGCCCGGGGGTAAGAGAGACCCAGTACTTC. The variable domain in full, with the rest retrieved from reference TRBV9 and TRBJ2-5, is DSGVTQTPKHLITATGQRVTLRCSPRSGDLSVYWYQQSLDQGLQFLIQYYNGEERAKGNILERFSAQQFPDLHSELNLSSLELGDSALYFCASSVRPGVRETQYFGPGTRLLVL.

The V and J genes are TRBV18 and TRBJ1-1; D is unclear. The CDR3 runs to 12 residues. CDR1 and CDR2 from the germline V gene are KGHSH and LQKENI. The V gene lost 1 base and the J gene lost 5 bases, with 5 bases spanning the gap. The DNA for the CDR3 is TGTGCCAGCTCACCACAGAGGACTGAAGCTTTCTTT. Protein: CASSPQRTEAFF.

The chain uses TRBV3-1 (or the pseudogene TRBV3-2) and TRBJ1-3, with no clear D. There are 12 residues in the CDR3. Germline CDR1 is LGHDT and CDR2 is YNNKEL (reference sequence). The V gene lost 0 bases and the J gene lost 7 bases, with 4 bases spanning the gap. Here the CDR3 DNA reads TGTGCCAGCAGCCAAGATTATAACACCATATATTTT. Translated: CASSQDYNTIYF.

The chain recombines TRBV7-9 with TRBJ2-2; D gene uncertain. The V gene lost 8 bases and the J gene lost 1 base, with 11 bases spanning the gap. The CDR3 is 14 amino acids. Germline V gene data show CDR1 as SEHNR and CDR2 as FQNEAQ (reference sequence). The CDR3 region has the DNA TGTGCCAGCCCCCCCGACGGGAACACCGGGGAGCTGTTTTTT. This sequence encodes CASPPDGNTGELFF.

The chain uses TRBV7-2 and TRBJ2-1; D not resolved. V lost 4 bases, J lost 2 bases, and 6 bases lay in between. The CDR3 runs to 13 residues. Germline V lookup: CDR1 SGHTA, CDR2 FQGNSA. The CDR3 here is CASSYTAYNEQFF. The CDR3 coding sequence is TGTGCCAGCAGCTATACAGCCTACAATGAGCAGTTCTTC.

CDR3 loop: CASSSPLAGDETQYF. The DNA of the CDR3 is TGTGCCAGCAGTTCCCCACTAGCGGGAGACGAGACCCAGTACTTC. This chain joins TRBV6-6 and TRBJ2-5; TRBD2 agrees at 11 bases. Germline CDR1 is MNHNY and CDR2 is SVGAGI (reference sequence). This CDR3 is built from 15 residues. The junction had 6 bases not matched to a gene; V was cut back by 4 bases and J by 5 bases.

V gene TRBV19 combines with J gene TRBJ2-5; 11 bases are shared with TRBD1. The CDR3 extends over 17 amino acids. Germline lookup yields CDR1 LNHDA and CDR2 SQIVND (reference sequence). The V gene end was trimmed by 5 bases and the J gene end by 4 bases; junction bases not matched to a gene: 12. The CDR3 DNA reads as TGTGCCAGTAGTTTATCCCGGGACAGGGGGGATAGAGAGACCCAGTACTTC. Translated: CASSLSRDRGDRETQYF.

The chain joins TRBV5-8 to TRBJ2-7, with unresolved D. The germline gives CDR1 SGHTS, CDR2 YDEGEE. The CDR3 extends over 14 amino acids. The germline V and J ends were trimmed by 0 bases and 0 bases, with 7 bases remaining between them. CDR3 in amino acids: CASSLAGGSYEQYF. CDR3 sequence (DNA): TGTGCCAGCAGCTTGGCCGGCGGCTCCTACGAGCAGTACTTC.

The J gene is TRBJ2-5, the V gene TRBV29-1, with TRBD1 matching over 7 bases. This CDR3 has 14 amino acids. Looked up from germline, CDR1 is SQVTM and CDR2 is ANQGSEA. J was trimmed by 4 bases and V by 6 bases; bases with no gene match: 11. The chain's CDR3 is CSVRNNRGPETQYF. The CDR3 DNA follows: TGCAGCGTACGAAATAACAGGGGTCCAGAGACCCAGTACTTC. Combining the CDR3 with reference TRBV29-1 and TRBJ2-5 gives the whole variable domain SAVISQKPSRDICQRGTSLTIQCQVDSQVTMMFWYRQQPGQSLTLIATANQGSEATYESGFVIDKFPISRPNLTFSTLTVSNMSPEDSSIYLCSVRNNRGPETQYFGPGTRLLVL.